The clone carrying this TCR beta chain occurred many times. Germline V gene lookup returns CDR1 SEHNR and CDR2 FQNEAQ (reference sequence). This CDR3 spans 18 amino acids. Trimming took 1 base from V and 0 from J; bases not matched to a gene: 6. These data originate in a study of response to subunit inactivated influenza vaccine. TCRdb re-derived calls from the RT-PCR reads in MiXCR, one entry per CDR3 protein. The table includes just under 250,000 distinct CDR3 sequences, 12% detected once. Sequencing was performed on non-naive T cells sorted from PBMCs, taken 14 to 15 days before vaccination. This chain joins TRBV7-9 and TRBJ2-1; 10 bases align to TRBD2. The sequence was collected from a man aged 45 to 65 who received an inactivated influenza vaccine. The CDR3 DNA is TGTGCCAGCAGCTTAGATTCACTAGCGGGGAGCTCCTACAATGAGCAGTTCTTC. Its protein is CASSLDSLAGSSYNEQFF.